This paragraph reports one T cell receptor beta chain. Deletions cut 0 bases from V and 9 bases from J, with 12 bases between. The germline V gene has CDR1 LGHDT and CDR2 YNNKEL (reference sequence). This CDR3 comprises 14 residues. The record originates from a study of blood T cell repertoires in COVID-19. Overall study: Samples representing acute and convalescent COVID-19 were sourced from the United States, Italy and Spain. In each case, the material was cDNA or gDNA derived from T cells, B-cell-depleted T cells, or PBMCs.

In the study's own analysis: Reference gene primer amplification gave estimated nucleated cell counts. Sequencing was performed with immunoSEQ multiplex PCR; in TCRdb, only in-frame clones are kept and a portion is missing. Clone size and the V and J calls come from that table; the DNA yielded D and trimming. The sample includes tens of thousands of clones, 80% to 85% of them seen just once. V gene TRBV3-1 (or the pseudogene TRBV3-2) combines with J gene TRBJ1-5, with D hard to call. The receptor comes from a human donor in a cohort sampled during active COVID-19. Sequenced sample: peripheral blood. CDR3 bases: TGTGCCAGCAGCCAAGATGGCGGCGTTTTGCCCCAGCATTTT. It is translated as CASSQDGGVLPQHF.